This TCR beta chain was observed in a study of sequential checkpoint blockade in melanoma. CDR1 and CDR2 from the germline V gene are MDHEN and SYDVKM. The CDR3 runs 15 residues. V was cut by 3 bases and J by 6 bases, with 17 bases left in between. TCRdb's copy holds only in-frame clones and misses some; the assay was immunoSEQ multiplex PCR. The top ten clones hold under 65% of a sample with some 9,300 clones, less than 85% of them seen once. Treatment reported: randomized to nivolumab then ipilimumab (arm A) or the reverse (arm B). DNA-damaging chemotherapy had not been given to any patient beforehand.

V gene TRBV28 combines with J gene TRBJ1-1, with a possible D match to TRBD1 (6 bases). The specimen was CD8+ T cells sorted from blood (inferred from file names), collected from a patient given nivolumab and ipilimumab in sequence. This TCR was recovered from a human donor with melanoma. CDR3 sequence (DNA): TGTGCCAGCAGTTTCCTCGCAGGGGAGGGCCCTGAAGCTTTCTTT. Protein: CASSFLAGEGPEAFF.